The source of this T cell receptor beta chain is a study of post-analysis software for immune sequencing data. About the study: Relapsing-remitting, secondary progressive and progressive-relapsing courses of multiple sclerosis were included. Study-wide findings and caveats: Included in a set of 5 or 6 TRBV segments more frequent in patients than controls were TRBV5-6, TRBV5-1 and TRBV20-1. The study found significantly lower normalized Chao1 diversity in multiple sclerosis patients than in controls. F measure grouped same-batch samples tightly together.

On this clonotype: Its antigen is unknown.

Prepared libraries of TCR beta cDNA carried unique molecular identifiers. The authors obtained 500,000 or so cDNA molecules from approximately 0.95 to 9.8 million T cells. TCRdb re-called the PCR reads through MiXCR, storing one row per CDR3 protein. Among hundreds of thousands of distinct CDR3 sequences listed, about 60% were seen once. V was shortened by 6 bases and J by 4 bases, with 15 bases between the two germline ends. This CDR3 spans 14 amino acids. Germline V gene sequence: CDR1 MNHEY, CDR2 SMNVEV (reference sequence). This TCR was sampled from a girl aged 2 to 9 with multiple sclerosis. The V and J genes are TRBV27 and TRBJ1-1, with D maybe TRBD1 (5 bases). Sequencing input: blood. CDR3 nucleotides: TGTGCCAGCAGCCCATGGGACGAAGGCACTGAAGCTTTCTTT. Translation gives CASSPWDEGTEAFF.